The 29 T cell receptor beta chains below were found in one sample sequenced in a study of CD8 T cells in ankylosing spondylitis. Points from the study as a whole: Made up of roughly 8 highly homologous variants, a TCR beta motif appeared characteristic of ankylosing spondylitis blood.

TCRdb re-analysed the 5' RACE reads in MiXCR, keeping a single row per CDR3 protein. The table includes 750,000 to 850,000 distinct CDR3 sequences, 10% to 15% detected once. The antigens of these receptors remain unknown. Sequencing input: blood, either unsorted or a sorted T cell fraction (not recorded which). The receptors shown here come from a male donor with ankylosing spondylitis.

This clonotype was observed a few times. The chain employs TRBV6-1 and TRBJ1-2, with 8 bases fitting TRBD1. CDR1 and CDR2 (germline): MNHNS, SASEGT. This CDR3 is 16 amino acids long. With V trimmed by 2 bases and J by 1 base, 6 bases remained unmatched. DNA for the CDR3: TGTGCCAGCAGTGAACGTGGGACAGGTCATAACTATGGCTACACCTTC. This encodes CASSERGTGHNYGYTF.

This clonotype was seen many times. The V and J genes are TRBV20-1 and TRBJ2-5; the match to TRBD2 covers 10 bases. The CDR3 extends over 14 amino acids. Germline CDR1 reads DFQATT; CDR2 reads SNEGSKA (reference sequence). Losses at the gene ends were 4 bases for V and 2 bases for J; bases not matched to a gene: 4. In nucleotides, the CDR3 is TGCAGTGCTATGAGCGGGAGGGTTCAAGAGACCCAGTACTTC. Translating it yields CSAMSGRVQETQYF.

This clonotype has more than one count but fewer than ten. This chain joins TRBV21-1 and TRBJ2-7; TRBD1 was called by the table and not checked on the DNA. TRBV21-1 is a listed pseudogene. The CDR3 consists of 16 residues. CDR3 amino acids: CASSKERQGLTYEQYF. DNA of the CDR3: TGTGCCAGCAGCAAAGAACGACAGGGCTTAACCTACGAGCAGTACTTC.

This clonotype showed up just a few times. The J gene is TRBJ2-1, the V gene TRBV19; TRBD2 agrees at 9 bases. The J segment lost 9 bases and the V segment lost 5 bases, leaving 20 bases of the junction unmatched. The CDR3 runs 18 residues. Germline V gene data show CDR1 as LNHDA and CDR2 as SQIVND (reference sequence). CDR3: CASSGLRLADQSEGEQFF. CDR3 DNA sequence: TGTGCCAGTAGTGGCCTGCGACTAGCGGACCAATCGGAGGGTGAGCAGTTCTTC.

The chain links TRBV6-2 or TRBV6-3 to TRBJ2-7; D gene uncertain. CDR3 size: 15 residues. V was cut by 6 bases and J by 2 bases, with 17 bases left in between. CDR1 is MNHEY, CDR2 SVGEGT, per germline. The CDR3 sequence is CASSLDVYYPYEQYF. The CDR3 nucleotides read TGTGCCAGCAGCCTGGACGTATACTACCCCTACGAGCAGTACTTC.

This clonotype has just a few counts. The CDR3 region has the DNA TGTGCCAGCAGCTTGGGGGCCGAACGTGGCTACACCTTC. Its protein product is CASSLGAERGYTF. The rearrangement joins TRBV7-9 to TRBJ1-2; possible D gene TRBD1, 6 bases. Germline V CDR1 and CDR2: SEHNR, FQNEAQ (reference sequence). The V gene lost 3 bases and the J gene lost 7 bases, with 12 bases spanning the gap. The CDR3 sequence is 13 residues long.

The V gene is TRBV2, the J gene TRBJ2-3; 7 bases agree with TRBD2. Losses at the gene ends were 5 bases for V and 0 bases for J; bases not matched to a gene: 5. There are 15 residues in the CDR3. Germline assignment: CDR1 SNHLY and CDR2 FYNNEI. The CDR3 DNA sequence: TGTGCCAGCAGTCCGGGACTACCAAGCACAGATACGCAGTATTTT. Translation: CASSPGLPSTDTQYF. The full variable domain, its missing parts supplied by reference TRBV2 and TRBJ2-3, is EPEVTQTPSHQVTQMGQEVILRCVPISNHLYFYWYRQILGQKVEFLVSFYNNEISEKSEIFDDQFSVERPDGSNFTLKIRSTKLEDSAMYFCASSPGLPSTDTQYFGPGTRLTVL.

This clonotype was detected only a few times. The chain recombines TRBV20-1 with TRBJ2-1; 12 nucleotides line up with TRBD2. Germline V lookup: CDR1 DFQATT, CDR2 SNEGSKA (reference sequence). The V and J ends lost 6 bases and 7 bases, in that order; junction bases with no gene match: 10. This CDR3 comprises 15 residues. The CDR3 DNA reads TGCAGTGCAAACCGACTAGCGGGAGATTGGAATGAGCAGTTCTTC. Its translation: CSANRLAGDWNEQFF.

The chain couples TRBV7-3 to TRBJ2-3; 9 positions match TRBD2. The CDR3 extends over 14 amino acids. V dropped 5 bases and J dropped 5; count of bases not matched to a gene: 5. From germline, CDR1 is SGHTA and CDR2 FQGTGA. The CDR3 loop is CASSIAGAEDTQYF. In DNA, the CDR3 is TGTGCCAGCAGCATAGCGGGGGCTGAAGATACGCAGTATTTT.

J is TRBJ2-5 and V is TRBV20-1; D gene unclear. Trimming cost V 0 bases and J 5 bases, with 7 bases left between them. There are 12 residues in the CDR3. The germline V gene encodes CDR1 DFQATT and CDR2 SNEGSKA (reference sequence). Here the CDR3 DNA reads TGCAGTGCTAGAGATGTGGGGGAGACCCAGTACTTC. Translating gives CSARDVGETQYF.

This clonotype was seen a handful of times. This chain links TRBV7-9 with TRBJ1-2; a possible D gene is TRBD1 (5 bases). The CDR3 is 13 residues long. From germline, CDR1 is SEHNR and CDR2 FQNEAQ (reference sequence). V lost 3 bases to trimming and J lost 8 bases, with 13 bases between them. CDR3 sequence (DNA): TGTGCCAGCAGCTTGCTGGACAATCAGGGCTACACCTTC. This gives the protein CASSLLDNQGYTF.

This clonotype showed up many times. This sequence joins TRBV7-2 and TRBJ1-6; 7 bases map to TRBD1. In germline, CDR1 is SGHTA, CDR2 FQGNSA. The CDR3 is made up of 14 amino acids. Unmatched junction bases numbered 6, after V lost 4 bases and J lost 9 bases. The CDR3 region has the DNA TGTGCCAGCAGCTCCGAACGGGACAGTTCACCCCTCCACTTT. Its protein product is CASSSERDSSPLHF.

This sequence joins TRBV14 and TRBJ2-3; D is possibly TRBD1 or TRBD2 (5 bases each). Trimming shortened V by 3 bases and J by 2 bases, and 15 bases separated the two germline ends. Germline CDR1 is SGHDN and CDR2 is FVKESK. CDR3 length: 16 residues. Written as DNA, the CDR3 is TGTGCCAGCAGCCACCAGGGCAGGAGGTACACAGATACGCAGTATTTT. The encoded protein is CASSHQGRRYTDTQYF.

The chain joins TRBV6-2 or TRBV6-3 to TRBJ2-5, with a weak D call TRBD2 (6 bases). The V and J ends lost 5 bases and 0 bases respectively, with 13 bases between them. From germline, CDR1 is MNHEY and CDR2 SVGEGT. The CDR3 is 15 residues long. CDR3: CASSPSDTYQETQYF. DNA of the CDR3: TGTGCCAGCAGTCCTAGCGACACTTACCAAGAGACCCAGTACTTC.

The rearrangement uses TRBV5-1 and TRBJ1-2; D might be TRBD1 (5 bases). V shed 5 bases and J shed 4 bases, with 18 bases lying between them. This CDR3 comprises 15 residues. In germline, CDR1 is SGHRS, CDR2 YFSETQ. The CDR3 nucleotides are TGCGCCAGCAGTCTTAACAGGAGCCCACTCTATGGCTACACCTTC. It yields the protein CASSLNRSPLYGYTF.

Here the CDR3 reads CSPGRSGGAETQYF. DNA for the CDR3: TGCAGCCCTGGTAGAAGCGGGGGGGCTGAGACCCAGTACTTC. The gene calls are TRBV20-1 and TRBJ2-5; 10 bases line up with TRBD2. In germline, CDR1 is DFQATT, CDR2 SNEGSKA (reference sequence). This CDR3 is 14 amino acids long.

V and J are TRBV5-1 and TRBJ1-5, with D hard to call. Deletions cut 4 bases from V and 1 base from J, with 12 bases between. From germline, CDR1 is SGHRS and CDR2 YFSETQ. This CDR3 is 15 amino acids long. CDR3 DNA sequence: TGCGCCAGCAGCCCTTCGATCGGAAGCAATCAGCCCCAGCATTTT. Its translation is CASSPSIGSNQPQHF.

The chain links TRBV27 to TRBJ1-2, with D perhaps matching TRBD1 (5 bases). V lost 6 bases, J lost 6 bases, and 17 bases lay in between. The germline V gene encodes CDR1 MNHEY and CDR2 SMNVEV (reference sequence). This CDR3 has 14 amino acids. The CDR3 DNA reads as TGTGCCAGCAGATCTTACGGGGTAGGGGATGGCTACACCTTC. It encodes CASRSYGVGDGYTF.

This clonotype was seen a handful of times. The rearrangement uses TRBV7-2 and TRBJ1-2; 11 positions agree with TRBD1. V trimming: 5 bases; J trimming: 4 bases; junction bases outside the gene matches: 6. This CDR3 contains 15 residues. Germline V CDR1 and CDR2: SGHTA, FQGNSA. CDR3 in DNA: TGTGCCAGCAGCCCGGGACAGGGGGAAAGCTATGGCTACACCTTC. This codes for CASSPGQGESYGYTF.

This clonotype was observed a handful of times. CDR3 residues: CATSRGGPNYEQYF. DNA of the CDR3: TGTGCCACCAGCAGAGGAGGCCCTAACTACGAGCAGTACTTC. This chain connects TRBV15 to TRBJ2-7, with D uncertain. The CDR3 is 14 amino acids. Germline-derived CDR1 and CDR2 are LNHNV and YYDKDF (reference sequence). Trimming left V 1 base short and J 3 bases short, with 10 bases between.

This clonotype appeared a few times. J is TRBJ1-5 and V is TRBV7-2, with 8 bases aligning to TRBD1. V lost 1 base and J lost 7; bases outside the gene matches: 9. Germline-derived CDR1 and CDR2 are SGHTA and FQGNSA. CDR3 size: 16 residues. The CDR3 nucleotides read TGTGCCAGCAGCTTAGTAGGGACAGGAAATTTCCAGCCCCAGCATTTT. As protein: CASSLVGTGNFQPQHF.

The CDR3 region is CATSGGPGQNMNTEAFF. The CDR3 DNA sequence: TGTGCCACCAGTGGGGGTCCGGGGCAAAATATGAACACTGAAGCTTTCTTT. This chain uses TRBV24-1 with TRBJ1-1, with D maybe TRBD1 (5 bases). The V end lost 5 bases, the J end lost 0 bases, and 18 bases lay between the germline ends. The germline V gene encodes CDR1 KGHDR and CDR2 SFDVKD. This CDR3 comprises 17 residues.

This clonotype was observed many times. A junction boundary mismatches the germline segment, possibly from a read error. The V call is TRBV6-5, the J call TRBJ2-7; TRBD1 matches at 7 bases. The CDR3 spans 12 residues. From germline, CDR1 is MNHEY and CDR2 SVGAGI. The CDR3 sequence is CASSSGQAALSF. CDR3 sequence (DNA): TGTGCCAGCAGTTCAGGACAGGCGGCCCTGTCCTTC.

This clonotype was counted at least ten times. V usage is TRBV6-2 or TRBV6-3 and J usage is TRBJ2-1, with 9 bases that match TRBD1. Germline V CDR1 and CDR2: MNHEY, SVGEGT. CDR3 length: 16 amino acids. The ends lost 0 bases at V and 4 bases at J; junction bases unmatched: 4. In DNA form, the CDR3 reads TGTGCCAGCAGTTACTCGAGGGACAGGGTTTACAATGAGCAGTTCTTC. It yields the protein CASSYSRDRVYNEQFF.

This clonotype was recorded a few times. This sequence joins TRBV7-8 and TRBJ2-2, with D hard to call. Germline V gene lookup returns CDR1 SGHVS and CDR2 FQNEAQ. The CDR3 is 14 residues long. Trimming shortened V by 2 bases and J by 11 bases, and 15 bases separated the two germline ends. CDR3 DNA: TGTGCCAGCAGCTTATTAAGGGCGAATCGCGAGCTGTTTTTT. The encoded protein is CASSLLRANRELFF.

This clonotype occurred a few times. The chain employs TRBV7-8 and TRBJ1-3; D remains unclear. Germline V CDR1 and CDR2: SGHVS, FQNEAQ. CDR3 size: 15 residues. Trimming cost V 0 bases and J 0 bases, with 6 bases left between them. The CDR3 region has the DNA TGTGCCAGCAGCTTAGCGGCCCTCTCTGGAAACACCATATATTTT. Residues: CASSLAALSGNTIYF.

This clonotype came up many times. The V call is TRBV5-6, the J call TRBJ2-3; TRBD2 agrees at 8 bases. The CDR3 sequence is 18 residues long. V trimming: 4 bases; J trimming: 1 base; junction bases outside the gene matches: 14. Germline values: CDR1 SGHDT, CDR2 YYEEEE. Here the CDR3 reads CASSPQWFETSGTDTQYF. The CDR3 DNA reads as TGTGCCAGCAGCCCCCAGTGGTTCGAGACTAGCGGCACAGATACGCAGTATTTT.

This clonotype was detected only a few times. The chain uses TRBV27 and TRBJ1-6, with D possibly being TRBD1 (6 bases). The V end was cut by 3 bases, the J end by 0 bases, with 12 bases between. Per germline, CDR1 MNHEY and CDR2 SMNVEV (reference sequence). The CDR3 sequence is 17 residues long. The CDR3 coding sequence is TGTGCCAGCAGTTTGATACAGGGAGGCTCCTATAATTCACCCCTCCACTTT. This gives the protein CASSLIQGGSYNSPLHF.

This clonotype was counted between two and nine times. The chain employs TRBV12-3 or TRBV12-4 and TRBJ1-1; tentative D call: TRBD1 (5 bases). The CDR3 totals 16 residues. Deletions cut 6 bases from V and 3 bases from J, with 20 bases between. CDR3 loop: CASSLLPPGLHTEAFF. CDR3 coding DNA: TGTGCCAGCAGCTTACTCCCCCCAGGGCTCCACACTGAAGCTTTCTTT.